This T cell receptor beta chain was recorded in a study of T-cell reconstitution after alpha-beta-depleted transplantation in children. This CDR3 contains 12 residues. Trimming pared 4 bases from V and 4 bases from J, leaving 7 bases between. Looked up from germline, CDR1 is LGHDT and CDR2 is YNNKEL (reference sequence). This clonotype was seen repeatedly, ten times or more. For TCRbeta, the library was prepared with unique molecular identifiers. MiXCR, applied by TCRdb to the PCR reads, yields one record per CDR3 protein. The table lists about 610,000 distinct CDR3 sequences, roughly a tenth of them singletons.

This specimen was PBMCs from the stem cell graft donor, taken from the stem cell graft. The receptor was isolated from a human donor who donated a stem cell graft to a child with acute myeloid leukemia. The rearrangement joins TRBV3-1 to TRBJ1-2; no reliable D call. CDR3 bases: TGTGCCAGCAGCCGAAGTTCCTATGGCTACACCTTC. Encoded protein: CASSRSSYGYTF.